This entry lists 10 T cell receptor beta chains sequenced from one sample in a study of cytomegalovirus exposure and HLA in healthy donors. Produced via immunoSEQ multiplex PCR; TCRdb's table is partial and in-frame only. The data show some 68,000 clones, approximately 94% seen once. The sequencing sample was made of PBMCs. These receptors all stem from a man aged 18 to 29 in good health and CMV-seropositive.

The chain carries TRBV18 and TRBJ2-3; D is perhaps TRBD2 (6 bases). The V end was cut by 2 bases, the J end by 0 bases, with 12 bases between. This CDR3 is built from 16 residues. Germline CDR1 reads KGHSH; CDR2 reads LQKENI. The CDR3 DNA reads as TGTGCCAGCTCACCAAGACTAAGCGGGAGCACAGATACGCAGTATTTT. Protein sequence: CASSPRLSGSTDTQYF.

The gene calls are TRBV6-5 and TRBJ1-2; D unclear. The CDR3 extends over 13 amino acids. Trimming left V 4 bases short and J 4 bases short, with 10 bases between. CDR1 is MNHEY and CDR2 is SVGAGI in the germline V gene. CDR3 DNA sequence: TGTGCCAGCAGTTGGACCGAGGGCTATGGCTACACCTTC. Residues: CASSWTEGYGYTF.

The chain recombines TRBV2 with TRBJ2-7; D gene uncertain. Trimming took off 0 bases at V and 0 bases at J, with 6 bases between the two ends. CDR3 length: 14 residues. Per the germline V gene, CDR1 is SNHLY and CDR2 is FYNNEI. CDR3 amino acids: CASSEALSSYEQYF. For the CDR3, the DNA is TGTGCCAGCAGTGAAGCTTTGAGCTCCTACGAGCAGTACTTC.

V is TRBV5-1 and J is TRBJ2-2; 12 nucleotides agree with TRBD2. V gave up 4 bases and J gave up 0 bases; unmatched junction bases: 7. Germline V CDR1 and CDR2: SGHRS, YFSETQ. The CDR3 runs to 18 residues. In nucleotides, the CDR3 is TGCGCCAGCAGCCGGCGGACTAGCGGGGACACGAACACCGGGGAGCTGTTTTTT. Encoded protein: CASSRRTSGDTNTGELFF.

This chain connects TRBV27 to TRBJ1-5; tentative D call: TRBD1 (6 bases). Germline CDR1 and CDR2: MNHEY and SMNVEV (reference sequence). Trimming shortened V by 5 bases and J by 3 bases, and 14 bases separated the two germline ends. This CDR3 is 15 amino acids long. CDR3 residues: CASSTTTGSNQPQHF. The CDR3 DNA reads TGTGCCAGCAGTACGACGACAGGATCCAATCAGCCCCAGCATTTT.

The chain recombines TRBV19 with TRBJ1-1; D is uncertain. V lost 4 bases to trimming and J lost 5 bases, with 14 bases between them. Germline V lookup: CDR1 LNHDA, CDR2 SQIVND (reference sequence). CDR3 length equals 14 residues. CDR3: CASSRRKRETEAFF. The CDR3 coding sequence is TGTGCCAGTAGTAGGCGGAAAAGAGAGACTGAAGCTTTCTTT.

This clone appeared once. The J gene is TRBJ2-3, the V gene TRBV7-6; TRBD1 matches 7 bases. Germline V gene sequence: CDR1 SGHVS, CDR2 FNYEAQ. Unmatched junction bases numbered 7, after V lost 5 bases and J lost 2 bases. The CDR3 consists of 15 residues. CDR3 residues: CASSTRDSYTDTQYF. In nucleotides, the CDR3 is TGTGCCAGCAGCACTCGGGACAGCTACACAGATACGCAGTATTTT.

The V and J genes are TRBV27 and TRBJ2-7; 7 nucleotides match TRBD1. V gave up 7 bases and J gave up 0 bases; unmatched junction bases: 15. Germline V gene sequence: CDR1 MNHEY, CDR2 SMNVEV (reference sequence). CDR3 length equals 17 residues. In nucleotides, the CDR3 is TGTGCCAGCAACGTATGGGACAGACTACCCAGCTCCTACGAGCAGTACTTC. Protein: CASNVWDRLPSSYEQYF.

This sequence joins TRBV6-6 and TRBJ2-5, with D maybe TRBD2 (5 bases). In germline, CDR1 is MNHNY, CDR2 SVGAGI (reference sequence). This CDR3 region has 15 residues. Trimming cost V 8 bases and J 3 bases, with 19 bases left between them. The DNA of the CDR3 is TGTGCCAGCGGATCATCCGAGGGTCCAGAAGAGACCCAGTACTTC. Its protein product is CASGSSEGPEETQYF.

The chain is built from TRBV10-3 and TRBJ2-7; possibly TRBD2 for D (6 bases). The germline V and J ends were trimmed by 2 bases and 3 bases, with 11 bases remaining between them. This CDR3 has 14 residues. The germline CDR1 and CDR2 sequences are ENHRY and SYGVKD. The CDR3 DNA sequence: TGTGCCATCAGTGAGAGACTAGGCCACTACGAGCAGTACTTC. Translation gives CAISERLGHYEQYF.